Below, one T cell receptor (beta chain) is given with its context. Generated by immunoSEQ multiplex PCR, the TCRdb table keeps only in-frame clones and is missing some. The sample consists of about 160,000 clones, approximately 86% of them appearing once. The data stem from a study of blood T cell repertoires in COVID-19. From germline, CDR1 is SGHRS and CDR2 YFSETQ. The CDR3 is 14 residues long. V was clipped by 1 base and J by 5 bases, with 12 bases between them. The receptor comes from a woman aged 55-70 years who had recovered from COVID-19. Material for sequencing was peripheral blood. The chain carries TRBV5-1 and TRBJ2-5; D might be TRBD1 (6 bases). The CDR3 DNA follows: TGCGCCAGCAGCTTGACAGGGTGGGGGGAGACCCAGTACTTC. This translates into CASSLTGWGETQYF.